This passage covers 32 T cell receptor beta chains from one sample sequenced in a study of OX40 agonist ivuxolimab in advanced cancers. Libraries were prepared by immunoSEQ multiplex PCR; TCRdb keeps only in-frame clonotypes and omits some of them. The data contain about 81,000 clones, 85% of them singletons. The starting material was CD4+ or CD8+ T cells sorted from blood, obtained in a trial of the OX40 agonist ivuxolimab. These receptors originate from an adult with an advanced solid tumor such as melanoma, head and neck, liver or kidney cancer.

The chain carries TRBV9 and TRBJ2-5, with D perhaps TRBD2 (5 bases). CDR3 length: 14 residues. CDR1 and CDR2 from the germline V gene are SGDLS and YYNGEE. V dropped 0 bases and J dropped 2 bases, with 8 bases sitting between them. CDR3 sequence (DNA): TGTGCCAGCAGCGTAGGTCAGCGGCAAGAGACCCAGTACTTC. It codes for CASSVGQRQETQYF.

V usage is TRBV20-1 and J usage is TRBJ1-1, with a tentative D call TRBD1 (5 bases). Trimming removed 3 bases from V and 10 bases from J, with 12 bases in between. CDR3 length: 11 residues. CDR1 is DFQATT and CDR2 is SNEGSKA in the germline V gene (reference sequence). In DNA, the CDR3 is TGCAGTGCTAGTCCAGGGCGGGGAGCTTTCTTT. Its protein is CSASPGRGAFF.

The chain couples TRBV11-2 to TRBJ1-2, with TRBD1 as a possible D gene (5 bases). Germline CDR1 SGHAT, CDR2 FQNNGV. V was trimmed by 2 bases and J by 14 bases, leaving 12 bases between them. The CDR3 runs 11 residues. The CDR3 DNA is TGTGCCAGCAGCTTATCTCGGACACTGACCTTC. As protein: CASSLSRTLTF.

J is TRBJ2-7 and V is TRBV5-5; weak D call: TRBD1 (7 bases). Trimming removed 5 bases at V and 4 bases at J, with 28 bases between. The CDR3 spans 18 residues. The germline V gene encodes CDR1 SGHKS and CDR2 YYEKEE (reference sequence). CDR3: CASSTRPWGGGGLYEQYF. In DNA, the CDR3 is TGTGCCAGCAGTACGAGGCCCTGGGGTGGAGGGGGCCTGTACGAGCAGTACTTC.

This chain joins TRBV2 and TRBJ1-2; D is possibly TRBD1 (5 bases). This CDR3 comprises 14 residues. V was cut by 6 bases and J by 7 bases, with 18 bases left in between. The germline gives CDR1 SNHLY, CDR2 FYNNEI. In nucleotides, the CDR3 is TGTGCCAGCAGGAGACGTGGGACTCCTCTTGGCTACACCTTC. Translating gives CASRRRGTPLGYTF. Full variable domain (outside the CDR3, taken from reference TRBV2 and TRBJ1-2): EPEVTQTPSHQVTQMGQEVILRCVPISNHLYFYWYRQILGQKVEFLVSFYNNEISEKSEIFDDQFSVERPDGSNFTLKIRSTKLEDSAMYFCASRRRGTPLGYTFGSGTRLTVV.

This chain uses TRBV19 with TRBJ1-2, with 11 bases lining up with TRBD1. Unmatched junction bases numbered 17, after V lost 7 bases and J lost 4 bases. Per germline, CDR1 LNHDA and CDR2 SQIVND (reference sequence). CDR3 size: 18 residues. The CDR3 loop is CASTNRPGQGESLYGYTF. DNA for the CDR3: TGTGCCAGTACCAACCGCCCGGGACAGGGGGAGAGCCTCTATGGCTACACCTTC.

This chain joins TRBV28 and TRBJ2-7; the D is unclear. V was trimmed by 4 bases and J by 3 bases, leaving 25 bases between them. Germline assignment: CDR1 MDHEN and CDR2 SYDVKM. The CDR3 length is 18 residues. As DNA, the CDR3 is TGTGCCAGCAGTTCCGGATTGGGTCCTTTGGTGAGTTACTACGAGCAGTACGTC. Its translation: CASSSGLGPLVSYYEQYV.

CDR3 protein: CASSLVSGGALQYF. The CDR3 DNA follows: TGTGCCAGCAGCTTAGTTTCGGGGGGCGCTTTGCAGTATTTT. The rearrangement uses TRBV7-2 and TRBJ2-3; possible D gene TRBD2, 7 bases. V was cut by 1 base and J by 11 bases, with 16 bases left in between. The CDR3 has 14 amino acids. Germline lookup yields CDR1 SGHTA and CDR2 FQGNSA.

The J gene is TRBJ1-2, the V gene TRBV4-3; 8 bases align to TRBD1. This CDR3 has 18 residues. Germline lookup yields CDR1 LGHNA and CDR2 YSLEER. V was pared by 1 base and J by 4 bases, with 14 bases of the junction left unmatched. CDR3 DNA sequence: TGCGCCAGCAGCCAAGTTCGTCCGATGGGGACAGGATCCTATGGCTACACCTTC. Translated, it gives CASSQVRPMGTGSYGYTF.

The chain uses TRBV30 and TRBJ2-6; possibly TRBD1 for D (5 bases). CDR1 and CDR2 from the germline V gene are GTSNPN and SVGIG (reference sequence). The CDR3 is made up of 18 amino acids. The germline V and J ends were trimmed by 3 bases and 1 base, with 19 bases remaining between them. The CDR3, as DNA: TGTGCCTGGAGCCCACGACCAGGGTTGACTTCTGGGGCCAACGTCCTGACTTTC. This translates into CAWSPRPGLTSGANVLTF.

The chain joins TRBV18 to TRBJ1-4; D unresolved. This CDR3 has 13 amino acids. CDR1 and CDR2 from the germline V gene are KGHSH and LQKENI. V was trimmed by 4 bases and J by 8 bases, leaving 11 bases between them. The CDR3 DNA is TGTGCCAGCTCACGGTCGGACGGGGAAAAACTGTTTTTT. Translation: CASSRSDGEKLFF.

The chain combines TRBV28 with TRBJ2-5, with 10 bases matching TRBD2. This CDR3 comprises 13 residues. CDR1 is MDHEN and CDR2 is SYDVKM in the germline V gene. Trimming took 6 bases from V and 7 from J; bases not matched to a gene: 5. CDR3 nucleotides: TGTGCCAGCAGACCTAGCGGGGGAGGGACCCAGTACTTC. Translated, it gives CASRPSGGGTQYF.

This clone was detected once. The V and J genes are TRBV7-2 and TRBJ2-7, with D perhaps TRBD2 (5 bases). From germline, CDR1 is SGHTA and CDR2 FQGNSA. This CDR3 has 15 residues. Trimming removed 3 bases at V and 4 bases at J, with 16 bases between. For the CDR3, the DNA is TGTGCCAGCAGCTTGCGGACTGGAGACATTTACGAGCAGTACTTC. It yields the protein CASSLRTGDIYEQYF.

In this sample, this clone turned up a few times. The chain combines TRBV5-1 with TRBJ1-2, with D possibly matching TRBD1 (6 bases). CDR1 is SGHRS, CDR2 YFSETQ, per germline. V was shortened by 4 bases and J by 4 bases, with 20 bases between the two germline ends. This CDR3 is 16 amino acids long. The CDR3 protein is CASSPGVQEYSYGYTF. CDR3 coding DNA: TGCGCCAGCAGCCCAGGGGTACAGGAGTACTCCTATGGCTACACCTTC.

A single count supports this clone. The chain links TRBV5-1 to TRBJ2-3; 9 nucleotides align to TRBD1. Germline lookup yields CDR1 SGHRS and CDR2 YFSETQ. The V segment lost 5 bases and the J segment 3 bases; nucleotides outside the gene matches: 10. The CDR3 runs to 16 residues. CDR3 bases: TGCGCCAGCAGTTCAGGACAGGGGACGGGAACAGATACGCAGTATTTT. Translating it yields CASSSGQGTGTDTQYF.

This clone appeared a few times. This chain joins TRBV5-1 and TRBJ2-3; TRBD2 matches 8 bases. Looked up from germline, CDR1 is SGHRS and CDR2 is YFSETQ. The CDR3 is 16 amino acids. V was pared by 4 bases and J by 2 bases, with 9 bases of the junction left unmatched. CDR3 in amino acids: CASSGIAGPSTDTQYF. The CDR3 DNA reads as TGCGCCAGCAGCGGGATAGCGGGGCCTTCCACAGATACGCAGTATTTT.

V is TRBV7-3 and J is TRBJ2-3; D unresolved. V was shortened by 5 bases and J by 3 bases, with 18 bases between the two germline ends. The CDR3 extends over 16 amino acids. Germline V gives CDR1 SGHTA, CDR2 FQGTGA. The CDR3 bases are TGTGCCAGCAGCCTCCGAGGAACGGTCGGGACAGATACGCAGTATTTT. This encodes CASSLRGTVGTDTQYF.

This chain uses TRBV19 with TRBJ1-5; possibly TRBD1 for D (5 bases). Trimming removed 4 bases from V and 5 bases from J, with 9 bases in between. This CDR3 is built from 13 residues. The germline V gene has CDR1 LNHDA and CDR2 SQIVND (reference sequence). Here the CDR3 DNA reads TGTGCCAGTAGTAGAGACAGAGATCAGCCCCAGCATTTT. Protein sequence: CASSRDRDQPQHF. Complete variable domain (other parts from reference TRBV19 and TRBJ1-5): DGGITQSPKYLFRKEGQNVTLSCEQNLNHDAMYWYRQDPGQGLRLIYYSQIVNDFQKGDIAEGYSVSREKKESFPLTVTSAQKNPTAFYLCASSRDRDQPQHFGDGTRLSIL.

The sample holds one count of this clone. This chain links TRBV11-2 with TRBJ2-7; 9 bases align to TRBD2. Germline trimming cut 5 bases from V and 6 bases from J; bases unmatched to any gene: 11. The CDR3 spans 15 residues. Germline CDR1 and CDR2: SGHAT and FQNNGV. The CDR3 bases are TGTGCCAGCAGCGTAACTAGCGGGCGGGGGCTCGAGCAGTACTTC. Translating it yields CASSVTSGRGLEQYF.

V gene TRBV2 combines with J gene TRBJ1-1; D is perhaps TRBD1 (5 bases). The germline V and J ends were trimmed by 2 bases and 9 bases, with 7 bases remaining between them. This CDR3 is 11 amino acids long. CDR1 is SNHLY and CDR2 is FYNNEI in the germline V gene. In DNA, the CDR3 is TGTGCCAGCAGTGAAAGACAGCAAGCTTTCTTT. Its translation is CASSERQQAFF.

J is TRBJ2-1 and V is TRBV6-5, with 9 nucleotides matching TRBD2. After removal of 6 bases from V and 16 bases from J, the junction contained 10 bases not matched to a gene. Germline values: CDR1 MNHEY, CDR2 SVGAGI. The CDR3 is 12 residues long. CDR3: CASRDWSGGCFF. As DNA, the CDR3 is TGTGCCAGCAGGGATTGGAGCGGGGGGTGTTTCTTC.

The chain joins TRBV7-2 to TRBJ1-4; D not resolved. Germline lookup yields CDR1 SGHTA and CDR2 FQGNSA. Trimming pared 1 base from V and 8 bases from J, leaving 5 bases between. CDR3 length equals 12 residues. This CDR3 reads CASSLGTEKLFF. DNA of the CDR3: TGTGCCAGCAGCTTAGGCACCGAAAAACTGTTTTTT.

This chain connects TRBV10-3 to TRBJ2-3; D is unresolved. The CDR3 consists of 12 residues. V lost 2 bases and J 6 bases, leaving 6 bases between the germline ends. The V gene's germline CDR1 is ENHRY and CDR2 SYGVKD. The CDR3 spells CAISEILDTQYF. For the CDR3, the DNA is TGTGCCATCAGTGAGATTCTCGATACGCAGTATTTT.

This clone was seen only a few times. This sequence joins TRBV30 and TRBJ1-1; D is ambiguous. CDR1 and CDR2 from the germline V gene are GTSNPN and SVGIG (reference sequence). This CDR3 has 13 amino acids. V was trimmed by 0 bases and J by 8 bases, leaving 13 bases between them. The CDR3 DNA reads as TGTGCCTGGAGTGTAATTACAGAAACCGAAGCTTTCTTT. Amino acids: CAWSVITETEAFF.

The rearrangement links TRBV2 to TRBJ2-7; no clear D gene. Germline loops: CDR1 SNHLY, CDR2 FYNNEI. CDR3 length: 12 amino acids. Trimming left V 1 base short and J 3 bases short, with 4 bases between. The DNA for the CDR3 is TGTGCCAGCAGTGAAGAGGGCTACGAGCAGTACGTC. This translates into CASSEEGYEQYV.

The CDR3 spells CASSKGLAGVGSYEQYF. CDR3 DNA: TGCGCCAGCAGCAAAGGACTAGCGGGAGTCGGCTCCTACGAGCAGTACTTC. The rearrangement joins TRBV5-1 to TRBJ2-7; TRBD2 aligns across 13 bases. The ends lost 4 bases at V and 0 bases at J; junction bases unmatched: 7. The CDR3 is 17 amino acids. The germline CDR1 and CDR2 sequences are SGHRS and YFSETQ.

V and J are TRBV7-9 and TRBJ1-2, with D perhaps TRBD1 (5 bases). V was trimmed by 3 bases and J by 4 bases, leaving 9 bases between them. CDR1 and CDR2 (germline): SEHNR, FQNEAQ (reference sequence). CDR3 length: 13 residues. This CDR3 is CASSFGGAYGYTF. CDR3 sequence (DNA): TGTGCCAGCAGCTTTGGAGGGGCCTATGGCTACACCTTC. Full variable domain (outside the CDR3, taken from reference TRBV7-9 and TRBJ1-2): DTGVSQNPRHKITKRGQNVTFRCDPISEHNRLYWYRQTLGQGPEFLTYFQNEAQLEKSRLLSDRFSAERPKGSFSTLEIQRTEQGDSAMYLCASSFGGAYGYTFGSGTRLTVV.

This clone was counted a single time. The V call is TRBV7-3, the J call TRBJ2-3; 7 positions match TRBD1. V shed 3 bases, J shed 14 bases, and the junction held 8 bases outside the gene matches. Germline V CDR1 and CDR2: SGHTA, FQGTGA. The CDR3 extends over 12 amino acids. The DNA of the CDR3 is TGTGCCAGCAGCTTTACCGACAGGGAACGGTATTTT. As protein: CASSFTDRERYF.

This clone has a single count. The chain has TRBV7-3 and TRBJ2-7, with 10 bases that match TRBD2. In germline, CDR1 is SGHTA, CDR2 FQGTGA. The V gene end was trimmed by 2 bases and the J gene end by 7 bases; junction bases not matched to a gene: 8. There are 15 residues in the CDR3. The chain's CDR3 is CASSLGLAGVGEQYF. In nucleotides, the CDR3 is TGTGCCAGCAGCTTAGGTCTAGCGGGAGTGGGTGAGCAGTACTTC.

The V gene is TRBV19, the J gene TRBJ1-1, with D possibly matching TRBD1 (6 bases). The CDR3 is made up of 13 amino acids. CDR1 is LNHDA, CDR2 SQIVND, per germline (reference sequence). V lost 5 bases and J lost 3, with 10 bases in between. CDR3 sequence: CASSPQGYTEAFF. In DNA form, the CDR3 reads TGTGCCAGTAGTCCACAGGGCTACACTGAAGCTTTCTTT.

V and J are TRBV28 and TRBJ2-1; 9 bases fit TRBD2. The CDR3 totals 14 residues. CDR1 and CDR2 from the germline V gene are MDHEN and SYDVKM. V was pared by 8 bases and J by 6 bases, with 8 bases of the junction left unmatched. The DNA of the CDR3 is TGTGCCAGCGGCGGAGCGGGAGGTTTCAATGAGCAGTTCTTC. Encoded protein: CASGGAGGFNEQFF.

Here the CDR3 DNA reads TGCACGACCAGCGGGAACAGCGAGCAGTACGTC. It is translated as CTTSGNSEQYV. V usage is TRBV10-1 and J usage is TRBJ2-7; 7 nucleotides agree with TRBD2. The CDR3 is made up of 11 amino acids. Per germline, CDR1 WNHNN and CDR2 SYGVQD (reference sequence).